One and the same sample provided the 9 T cell receptor beta chains below, sequenced in a study of blood T cell repertoires in COVID-19. This table comes from immunoSEQ multiplex PCR, and its TCRdb copy is limited to in-frame clones, with some not included. The sample records some 150,000 clones, approximately 84% being singletons. The specimen was peripheral blood. These receptors were taken from a man aged 70 or older with acute or convalescent COVID-19.

The rearrangement links TRBV27 to TRBJ2-2; 10 nucleotides align to TRBD2. Germline V gene sequence: CDR1 MNHEY, CDR2 SMNVEV (reference sequence). The CDR3 covers 18 residues. The V segment lost 5 bases and the J segment 6 bases; nucleotides outside the gene matches: 15. The CDR3 is CASSPRPGLAYASGELFF. The DNA of the CDR3 is TGTGCCAGCAGTCCCCGCCCGGGACTAGCGTACGCTTCCGGGGAGCTGTTTTTT.

The rearrangement uses TRBV5-6 and TRBJ2-7, with 9 bases identical to TRBD1. The CDR3 length is 15 residues. Trimming cost V 4 bases and J 2 bases; bases outside gene matches: 7. Germline CDR1 and CDR2: SGHDT and YYEEEE. The CDR3 DNA reads TGTGCCAGCAGCCCGGGACAGGGCGCAGCCTACGAGCAGTACTTC. Amino acid sequence: CASSPGQGAAYEQYF.

The rearrangement uses TRBV6-1 and TRBJ1-2; D not resolved. V lost 3 bases, J lost 5 bases, and 7 bases lay in between. CDR1 and CDR2 (germline): MNHNS, SASEGT. The CDR3 has 12 amino acids. Here the CDR3 DNA reads TGTGCCAGCAGTGATCGGGGTTATGGCTACACCTTC. This sequence encodes CASSDRGYGYTF.

The gene calls are TRBV19 and TRBJ1-4; tentative D call: TRBD1 (6 bases). The CDR3 is made up of 16 amino acids. V was cut by 5 bases and J by 0 bases, with 13 bases left in between. Germline V lookup: CDR1 LNHDA, CDR2 SQIVND (reference sequence). CDR3 protein: CASSPRTAATNEKLFF. The CDR3 DNA follows: TGTGCCAGTAGTCCAAGGACAGCTGCAACTAATGAAAAACTGTTTTTT.

V usage is TRBV30 and J usage is TRBJ1-5, with unresolved D. V lost 4 bases and J 6 bases, leaving 16 bases between the germline ends. In germline, CDR1 is GTSNPN, CDR2 SVGIG (reference sequence). This CDR3 contains 14 residues. CDR3 in DNA: TGTGCCTGGAAGGTCGGGGAGTCGGGTCAGCCCCAGCATTTT. This codes for CAWKVGESGQPQHF. Combining the CDR3 with reference TRBV30 and TRBJ1-5 gives the whole variable domain SQTIHQWPATLVQPVGSPLSLECTVEGTSNPNLYWYRQAAGRGLQLLFYSVGIGQISSEVPQNLSASRPQDRQFILSSKKLLLSDSGFYLCAWKVGESGQPQHFGDGTRLSIL.

With regard to this clone: An end of the junction differs from the germline gene, which may be a read error. The rearrangement joins TRBV9 to TRBJ1-2; 12 positions match TRBD1. This CDR3 comprises 16 residues. CDR1 is SGDLS, CDR2 YYNGEE, per germline. The CDR3 nucleotides read TGTGCCCGCAGCGTAGGGGGGACAGGGGGCAAATATGGCTACACCTTC. This sequence encodes CARSVGGTGGKYGYTF.

The chain employs TRBV28 and TRBJ1-3; D may be TRBD1 (6 bases). V was clipped by 5 bases and J by 4 bases, with 15 bases between them. Germline CDR1 reads MDHEN; CDR2 reads SYDVKM. The CDR3 runs to 15 residues. CDR3: CASSQSTGSGNTIYF. In DNA, the CDR3 is TGTGCCAGCAGTCAATCTACAGGGTCAGGAAACACCATATATTTT.

This chain links TRBV28 with TRBJ1-3; D gene ambiguous. Trimming took off 3 bases at V and 2 bases at J, with 11 bases between the two ends. Germline CDR1 is MDHEN and CDR2 is SYDVKM. CDR3 size: 15 residues. The CDR3 DNA reads as TGTGCCAGCAGTTTCTCGGGGAAGGCTGGAAACACCATATATTTT. It codes for CASSFSGKAGNTIYF.

The genes are TRBV28 and TRBJ1-2; TRBD1 matches 9 bases. The trim removed 7 bases at V and 3 bases at J, leaving 6 bases unmatched. The CDR3 totals 14 residues. Per the germline V gene, CDR1 is MDHEN and CDR2 is SYDVKM. The CDR3 loop is CASTGWDRDYGYTF. As DNA, the CDR3 is TGTGCCAGCACGGGGTGGGACAGGGACTATGGCTACACCTTC.